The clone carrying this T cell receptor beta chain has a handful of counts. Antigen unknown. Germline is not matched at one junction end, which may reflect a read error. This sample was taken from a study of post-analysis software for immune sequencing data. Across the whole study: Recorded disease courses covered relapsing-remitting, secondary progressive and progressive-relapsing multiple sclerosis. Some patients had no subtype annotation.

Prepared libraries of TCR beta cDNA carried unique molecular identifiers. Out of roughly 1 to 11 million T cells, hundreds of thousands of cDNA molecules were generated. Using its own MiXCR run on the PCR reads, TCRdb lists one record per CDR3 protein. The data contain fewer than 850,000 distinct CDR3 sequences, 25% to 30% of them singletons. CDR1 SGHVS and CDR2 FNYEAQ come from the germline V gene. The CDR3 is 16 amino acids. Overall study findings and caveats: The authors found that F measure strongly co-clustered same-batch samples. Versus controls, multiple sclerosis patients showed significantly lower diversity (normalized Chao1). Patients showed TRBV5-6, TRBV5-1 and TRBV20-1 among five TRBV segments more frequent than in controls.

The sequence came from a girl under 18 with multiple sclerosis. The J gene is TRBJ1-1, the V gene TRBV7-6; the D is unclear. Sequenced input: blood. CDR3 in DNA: TGTCCCAGCAGCTTAGCGATTATGGCAGCAGACACTGAAGCTTTCTTT. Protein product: CPSSLAIMAADTEAFF.